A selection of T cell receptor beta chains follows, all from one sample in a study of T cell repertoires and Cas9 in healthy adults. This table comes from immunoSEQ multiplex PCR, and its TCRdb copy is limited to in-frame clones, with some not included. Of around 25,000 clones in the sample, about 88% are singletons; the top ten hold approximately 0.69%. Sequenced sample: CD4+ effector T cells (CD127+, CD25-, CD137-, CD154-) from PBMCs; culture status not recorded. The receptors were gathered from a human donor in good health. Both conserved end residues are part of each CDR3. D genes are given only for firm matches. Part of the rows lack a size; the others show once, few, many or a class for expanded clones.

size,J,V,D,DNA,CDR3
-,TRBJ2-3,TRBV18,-,TGTGCCAGCTCACCAACACCAGGATCGGGAGATACGCAGTATTTT,CASSPTPGSGDTQYF
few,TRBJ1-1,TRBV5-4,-,TGTGCCAGCAGCTTGGCCCTAGCGGGGGGCACTGAAGCTTTCTTT,CASSLALAGGTEAFF
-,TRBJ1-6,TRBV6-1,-,TGTGCCAGCAGTGGGAGCGGGGGGGATAATTCACCCCTCCACTTT,CASSGSGGDNSPLHF
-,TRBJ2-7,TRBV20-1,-,TGCAGTGCTAGAGCGGAATACGAGCAGTACTTC,CSARAEYEQYF
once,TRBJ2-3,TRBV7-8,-,TGTGCCAGCAGCTTAGATGCGAGTGCAACAGATACGCAGTATTTT,CASSLDASATDTQYF
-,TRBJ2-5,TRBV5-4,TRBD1,TGTGCCAGCAGTTGGTTCGCCGGGACAGGGGCACCCGAGACCCAGTACTTC,CASSWFAGTGAPETQYF
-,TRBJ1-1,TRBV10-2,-,TGCGCCAGCAAAGAAGGGACGACTTTCTTT,CASKEGTTFF
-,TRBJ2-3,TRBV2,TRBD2,TGTGCCAGCTTGCGGGGGGTAGAGACAGATACGCAGTATTTT,CASLRGVETDTQYF
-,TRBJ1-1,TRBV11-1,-,TGTGCCAGCAGCCCCCGGACAGCACTCGGCACTGAAGCTTTCTTT,CASSPRTALGTEAFF
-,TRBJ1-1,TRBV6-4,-,TGTGCCAGCAGTGGCCAGAACACTGAAGCTTTCTTT,CASSGQNTEAFF
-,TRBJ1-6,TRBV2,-,TGTGCCAGCATGGGGATCCTCAATAATTCACCCCTCCACTTT,CASMGILNNSPLHF
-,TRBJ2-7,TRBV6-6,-,TGTGCCAGCAGTCCACCTGCCCTCGTCGCGCAGTACTTC,CASSPPALVAQYF
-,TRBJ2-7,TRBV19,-,TGTGCCAGTAGTCCACCCGGTCAAGTCGAGCAGTACTTC,CASSPPGQVEQYF
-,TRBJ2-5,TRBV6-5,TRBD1,TGTGCCAGCAGTTCCCCGGTCGGGACAGGGAGGGAGACCCAGTACTTC,CASSSPVGTGRETQYF
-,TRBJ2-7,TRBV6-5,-,TGTGCCAGCGGGTTGCCGGGCAGGGGCAAGGTCGAGCAGTACTTC,CASGLPGRGKVEQYF
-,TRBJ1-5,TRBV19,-,TGTGCCAGTAGTATAGACGGGTCTCAGCCCCAGCATTTT,CASSIDGSQPQHF
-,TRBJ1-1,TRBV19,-,TGTGCCAGTAGTCATACGGGGGGGAACACTGAAGCTTTCTTT,CASSHTGGNTEAFF
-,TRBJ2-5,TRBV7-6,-,TGTGCCAGCAGCTTAGCAGCGGGCCCCTCGGGGGAGACCCAGTACTTC,CASSLAAGPSGETQYF
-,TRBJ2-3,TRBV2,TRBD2,TGTGCCAGCAGTGAAGGGTACCCGGGGGGTACAGATACGCAGTATTTT,CASSEGYPGGTDTQYF
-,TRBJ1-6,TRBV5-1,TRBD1,TGCGCCAGCAGCGTGACAGGGTATGGGGATTCACCCCTCCACTTT,CASSVTGYGDSPLHF
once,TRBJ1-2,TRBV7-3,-,TGTGCCAGCAGCCCCGGCCCGGGCAGGGTTGGCTACACCTTC,CASSPGPGRVGYTF
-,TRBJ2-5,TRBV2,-,TGTGCCAGCAGCAGTGTTAGACTTCGAGGGCAAGAGACCCAGTACTTC,CASSSVRLRGQETQYF
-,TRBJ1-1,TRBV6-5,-,TGTGCCAGCAGTTCTCCCGCAGGGCCAAACCCTGAAGCTTTCTTT,CASSSPAGPNPEAFF
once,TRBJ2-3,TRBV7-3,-,TGTGCCAGCAGCTTAGGACCCAAGGGCACAGATACGCAGTATTTT,CASSLGPKGTDTQYF
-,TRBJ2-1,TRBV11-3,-,TGTGCCAGCAGCTCCGGACCCTTGAACAATGAGCAGTTCTTC,CASSSGPLNNEQFF
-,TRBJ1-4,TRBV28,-,TGTGCCAGCAGTTTAAGACAGTCCTTTGGTGAAAAACTGTTTTTT,CASSLRQSFGEKLFF
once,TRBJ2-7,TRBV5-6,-,TGTGCCAGCAGCTTCCAGGGGCGCGACGAGCGGTACTTC,CASSFQGRDERYF
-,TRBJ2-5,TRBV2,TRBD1,TGTGCCAGCAGTGGGGGACAGGTACAAGAGACCCAGTACTTC,CASSGGQVQETQYF
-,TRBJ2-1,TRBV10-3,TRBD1,TGTGCCATCAGTAACAGACAGGGGGCGGACAATGAGCAGTTCTTC,CAISNRQGADNEQFF
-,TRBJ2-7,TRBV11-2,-,TGTGCCAGCAGCCCTACGAGCCGGTATAGGGGGAGTAGTTACGAGCAGTACTTC,CASSPTSRYRGSSYEQYF
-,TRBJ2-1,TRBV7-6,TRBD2,TGTGCCAGCAGCTTAAAGCGGGGGGGCCGGGATGAGCAGTTCTTC,CASSLKRGGRDEQFF
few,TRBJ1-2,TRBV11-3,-,TGTGCCAGCAGTCAGAATAGCGGGTCGGCCTATGGCTACACCTTC,CASSQNSGSAYGYTF
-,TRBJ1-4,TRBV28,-,TGTGCCAGCAGGCAGCCCTCGACGGGGGCTAATGAAAAACTGTTTTTT,CASRQPSTGANEKLFF
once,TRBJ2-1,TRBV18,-,TGTGCCAGCTCACCCCGACAGGCCTTACGCTCCTACAATGAGCAGTTCTTC,CASSPRQALRSYNEQFF
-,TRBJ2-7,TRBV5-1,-,TGCGCCAGCAGCCCTTCCCCAGGTTCCTACGAGCAGTACTTC,CASSPSPGSYEQYF
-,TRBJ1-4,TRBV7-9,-,TGTGCCAGCCAGCAGGCTCCAACTAATGAAAAACTGTTTTTT,CASQQAPTNEKLFF
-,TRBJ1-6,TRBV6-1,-,TGTGCCAGCAGTGAAGGGGCACTATCCCCTGTTCAGCATAATTCACCCCTCCACTTT,CASSEGALSPVQHNSPLHF
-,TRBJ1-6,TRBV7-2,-,TGTGCCAGCAGCTTTGACCGGAATAATTCACCCCTCCACTTT,CASSFDRNNSPLHF
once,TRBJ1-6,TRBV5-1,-,TGCGCCAGCAGCTTGGATGCCGCAGGCAATTCACCCCTCCACTTT,CASSLDAAGNSPLHF
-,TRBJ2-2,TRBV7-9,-,TGTGCCAGCAGCTGGGATGAAGCCACCCCGGCCGGGGAGCTGTTTTTT,CASSWDEATPAGELFF
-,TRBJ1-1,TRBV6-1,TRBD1,TGTGCCGGTCGAACAGGGGGAGGCACTGAAGCTTTCTTT,CAGRTGGGTEAFF